This TCR beta chain was retrieved from a study of blood T cell repertoires in COVID-19. Study information: The samples span acute and convalescent COVID-19 from the United States, Italy and Spain.

Deletions cut 2 bases from V and 7 bases from J, with 8 bases between. Germline-derived CDR1 and CDR2 are LGHDT and YNNKEL (reference sequence). The length of the CDR3 is 12 residues. In the original analysis: Estimation of nucleated cell counts was performed using reference gene primer amplification. Profiled with immunoSEQ multiplex PCR; TCRdb holds only in-frame clones, not every one. V and J calls and clone size are given by that table; D and trimming were obtained from the DNA. The data hold hundreds of thousands of clones, with 82% observed a single time. The chain uses TRBV3-1 (or the pseudogene TRBV3-2) and TRBJ1-2; D is unclear. The TCR comes from an elderly woman with acute or convalescent COVID-19. The sequenced sample consisted of peripheral blood. The CDR3 region has the DNA TGTGCCAGCAGCCAATTAGCATTTGGCTACACCTTC. Translated, it gives CASSQLAFGYTF.